These 30 T cell receptor beta chains originate from one sample sequenced in a study of blood T cell repertoires in COVID-19. Clones were sequenced by immunoSEQ multiplex PCR, and TCRdb holds only the in-frame ones, with some missing. The sample lists 200,000 to 250,000 clones; about 82% were seen once. Sequencing was performed on PBMCs or T cells enriched from blood (not recorded which). These receptor sequences come from a woman in her forties or fifties who had recovered from COVID-19.

This rearrangement joins TRBV12-3 or TRBV12-4 to TRBJ2-5, with 7 bases aligning to TRBD2. V was clipped by 3 bases and J by 8 bases; unmatched bases: 6. This CDR3 has 13 amino acids. The CDR3 nucleotides read TGTGCCAGCAGTTTTACGGGAGGCCGAACCCAGTACTTC. Translation: CASSFTGGRTQYF.

CDR3 sequence (DNA): TGTGCCTGGAGTAGGTTGGACGCGGGCCGCACTGAAGCTTTCTTT. This encodes CAWSRLDAGRTEAFF. The chain combines TRBV30 with TRBJ1-1; D call uncertain. The CDR3 runs to 15 residues. Germline V gives CDR1 GTSNPN, CDR2 SVGIG (reference sequence). The V gene lost 2 bases and the J gene lost 4 bases, with 17 bases spanning the gap.

The gene calls are TRBV10-3 and TRBJ2-3; 10 positions match TRBD2. The CDR3 consists of 16 residues. V shed 2 bases, J shed 2 bases, and the junction held 4 bases outside the gene matches. Germline V CDR1 and CDR2: ENHRY, SYGVKD. The CDR3 region has the DNA TGTGCCATCAGTGAGAGCGGGAGGGCGTCCACAGATACGCAGTATTTT. This sequence encodes CAISESGRASTDTQYF.

The genes are TRBV15 and TRBJ2-1, with 9 bases matching TRBD2. CDR1 is LNHNV and CDR2 is YYDKDF in the germline V gene (reference sequence). CDR3 size: 17 residues. With 3 bases clipped from V and 4 bases from J, the junction kept 10 bases outside the gene matches. The CDR3 DNA reads as TGTGCCACCAGCAGTCCCGATAGCGGGAGCGGGTACAATGAGCAGTTCTTC. Protein product: CATSSPDSGSGYNEQFF.

The rearrangement links TRBV19 to TRBJ2-3, with D uncertain. Trimming left V 10 bases short and J 3 bases short, with 11 bases between. Looked up from germline, CDR1 is LNHDA and CDR2 is SQIVND (reference sequence). The length of the CDR3 is 12 residues. In DNA form, the CDR3 reads TGTGCCAAGGCAGGAAGTACAGATACGCAGTATTTT. Amino acid sequence: CAKAGSTDTQYF. Full variable domain (rest looked up from reference TRBV19 and TRBJ2-3): DGGITQSPKYLFRKEGQNVTLSCEQNLNHDAMYWYRQDPGQGLRLIYYSQIVNDFQKGDIAEGYSVSREKKESFPLTVTSAQKNPTAFYLCAKAGSTDTQYFGPGTRLTVL.

In its sample, this clone was seen once. CDR3 amino acids: CASSRQGAVTEAFF. In nucleotides, the CDR3 is TGTGCCAGTAGTAGACAGGGGGCGGTCACTGAAGCTTTCTTT. The V and J genes are TRBV19 and TRBJ1-1; 10 bases agree with TRBD1. The CDR3 sequence is 14 residues long. Germline V gives CDR1 LNHDA, CDR2 SQIVND (reference sequence). With V trimmed by 4 bases and J by 4 bases, 3 bases remained unmatched.

The chain combines TRBV6-5 with TRBJ1-1; the match to TRBD1 covers 10 bases. V shed 6 bases and J 4 bases; nucleotides not matched to a gene: 8. The CDR3 extends over 15 amino acids. Looked up from germline, CDR1 is MNHEY and CDR2 is SVGAGI. The DNA for the CDR3 is TGTGCCAGCAGCCCGACAGGGGGCGGCTTCACTGAAGCTTTCTTT. This codes for CASSPTGGGFTEAFF.

This chain connects TRBV3-1 (or the pseudogene TRBV3-2) to TRBJ2-2; D is possibly TRBD2 (7 bases). This CDR3 comprises 17 residues. Germline lookup yields CDR1 LGHDT and CDR2 YNNKEL (reference sequence). V was trimmed by 7 bases and J by 2 bases, leaving 20 bases between them. The CDR3 sequence: CASTAAGAGVNTGELFF. CDR3 nucleotides: TGTGCCAGCACCGCGGCGGGGGCGGGGGTAAACACCGGGGAGCTGTTTTTT.

CDR3 DNA: TGTGCCAGCAGTTTACTCCGCTCCGGTGCTAACTATGGCTACACCTTC. The encoded protein is CASSLLRSGANYGYTF. J is TRBJ1-2 and V is TRBV27; D is unresolved. The CDR3 spans 16 residues. V lost 2 bases and J lost 0, with 13 bases in between. The germline gives CDR1 MNHEY, CDR2 SMNVEV (reference sequence).

This chain links TRBV11-3 with TRBJ2-1; 8 bases line up with TRBD2. The CDR3 length is 18 residues. CDR1 SGHNT and CDR2 YENEEA come from the germline V gene. The V and J ends lost 0 bases and 10 bases, in that order; junction bases with no gene match: 17. The CDR3 sequence is CASSLESIGTGTRNEQFF. The CDR3 region has the DNA TGTGCCAGCAGCTTAGAGTCAATTGGAACCGGGACTAGGAACGAGCAGTTCTTC.

In this sample, this clone turned up once. Germline is not matched at one junction end, which may reflect a read error. The rearrangement joins TRBV7-7 to TRBJ2-7, with 12 bases lining up with TRBD2. The CDR3 has 15 residues. CDR1 and CDR2 (germline): SSHAT, FNYEAQ (reference sequence). CDR3 sequence: CASSLGLAGSYEQYF. The CDR3 DNA sequence: TGTGCTAGCAGCTTAGGACTAGCGGGGTCCTACGAGCAGTACTTC.

The genes are TRBV27 and TRBJ2-3; 11 nucleotides align to TRBD2. This CDR3 is 19 amino acids long. Germline V gene lookup returns CDR1 MNHEY and CDR2 SMNVEV (reference sequence). V was clipped by 3 bases and J by 0 bases; unmatched bases: 11. Here the CDR3 DNA reads TGTGCCAGCAGTTTTCCAACTAGCGGGAGATTTTCTAGCACAGATACGCAGTATTTT. Its protein is CASSFPTSGRFSSTDTQYF.

The chain's CDR3 is CASSQGLALVGEQFF. CDR3 nucleotide sequence: TGCGCCAGCAGCCAAGGACTAGCCCTCGTGGGTGAGCAGTTCTTC. The V call is TRBV4-3, the J call TRBJ2-1, with 7 bases matching TRBD2. This CDR3 region has 15 residues. Germline values: CDR1 LGHNA, CDR2 YSLEER. The junction had 9 bases not matched to a gene; V was cut back by 1 base and J by 9 bases.

The V and J genes are TRBV6-1 and TRBJ2-1, with D perhaps matching TRBD2 (6 bases). The germline V gene encodes CDR1 MNHNS and CDR2 SASEGT. CDR3 length: 15 amino acids. V was clipped by 2 bases and J by 7 bases, with 15 bases between them. The CDR3 DNA is TGTGCCAGCAGTGAATGGCCCGGGAGCGTAAATGAGCAGTTCTTC. It is translated as CASSEWPGSVNEQFF.

The rearrangement joins TRBV14 to TRBJ1-3; 7 nucleotides align to TRBD1. The V segment lost 4 bases and the J segment 4 bases; nucleotides outside the gene matches: 7. Looked up from germline, CDR1 is SGHDN and CDR2 is FVKESK. This CDR3 has 15 residues. The CDR3, as DNA: TGTGCCAGCAGCCGAGCCGGGACAGAAGGAAACACCATATATTTT. Residues: CASSRAGTEGNTIYF.

CDR3 bases: TGTGCCAGTATAGGGGGGGTCTCCTACGAGCAGTACTTC. Amino acid sequence: CASIGGVSYEQYF. The V call is TRBV19, the J call TRBJ2-7; possibly TRBD2 for D (7 bases). CDR1 LNHDA and CDR2 SQIVND come from the germline V gene (reference sequence). Trimming stripped 7 bases from V and 0 bases from J, with 10 bases between. The CDR3 has 13 amino acids.

This sequence joins TRBV7-3 and TRBJ2-1, with 12 bases fitting TRBD2. V lost 4 bases to trimming and J lost 6 bases; unmatched junction nucleotides: 10. This CDR3 has 17 amino acids. Germline V gives CDR1 SGHTA, CDR2 FQGTGA. In nucleotides, the CDR3 is TGTGCCAGCAGCTCTTCCCCTACTAGCGGGAGGACCAATGAGCAGTTCTTC. Protein product: CASSSSPTSGRTNEQFF.

The V gene is TRBV5-6, the J gene TRBJ2-3; TRBD2 agrees at 8 bases. The CDR3 spans 19 residues. The ends lost 0 bases at V and 2 bases at J; junction bases unmatched: 14. Per germline, CDR1 SGHDT and CDR2 YYEEEE. Here the CDR3 reads CASSLAMIPGLVHTDTQYF. CDR3 nucleotides: TGTGCCAGCAGCTTGGCCATGATACCGGGACTAGTCCACACAGATACGCAGTATTTT.

The V gene is TRBV3-1 (or the pseudogene TRBV3-2), the J gene TRBJ1-2, with no clear D. CDR1 and CDR2 (germline): LGHDT, YNNKEL (reference sequence). The V and J ends lost 0 bases and 4 bases respectively, with 9 bases between them. This CDR3 contains 14 residues. The DNA for the CDR3 is TGTGCCAGCAGCCAAGATTTGGCGGGCTATGGCTACACCTTC. Amino acids: CASSQDLAGYGYTF.

The count of this clone is one. The V gene is TRBV5-1, the J gene TRBJ2-2; 11 bases agree with TRBD2. The CDR3 has 16 residues. V was clipped by 2 bases and J by 8 bases; unmatched bases: 8. Looked up from germline, CDR1 is SGHRS and CDR2 is YFSETQ. CDR3 DNA: TGCGCCAGCAGCTTCCTAGCGGGAGGTCTCACGGGGGAGCTGTTTTTT. This encodes CASSFLAGGLTGELFF.

The chain has TRBV11-2 and TRBJ2-2; D is uncertain. Deletions cut 5 bases from V and 3 bases from J, with 4 bases between. CDR1 and CDR2 from the germline V gene are SGHAT and FQNNGV. This CDR3 has 12 residues. CDR3 bases: TGTGCCAGCAGCCCTTACACCGGGGAGCTGTTTTTT. Translation: CASSPYTGELFF.

The V and J genes are TRBV5-1 and TRBJ2-1, with a tentative D call TRBD1 (6 bases). This CDR3 is built from 15 residues. V gave up 0 bases and J gave up 0 bases, with 7 bases separating them. Germline CDR1 SGHRS, CDR2 YFSETQ. The CDR3 is CASSLGQASYNEQFF. The CDR3 bases are TGCGCCAGCAGCTTGGGACAGGCCTCCTACAATGAGCAGTTCTTC.

This clone appeared a single time. This chain uses TRBV7-6 with TRBJ2-5; D is possibly TRBD2 (5 bases). CDR3 length: 15 residues. V was trimmed by 5 bases and J by 2 bases, leaving 15 bases between them. Looked up from germline, CDR1 is SGHVS and CDR2 is FNYEAQ. CDR3 in amino acids: CASSARYGVQETQYF. For the CDR3, the DNA is TGTGCCAGCAGCGCTAGGTACGGGGTTCAAGAGACCCAGTACTTC.

This clone was observed once. V is TRBV12-5 and J is TRBJ2-7; D is perhaps TRBD1 (5 bases). The CDR3 extends over 19 amino acids. Per germline, CDR1 LGHNT and CDR2 FRNRAP. V was trimmed by 0 bases and J by 3 bases, leaving 24 bases between them. CDR3 nucleotides: TGTGCTAGTGGTTTGGTATTCCCCCTCGACAGACAAACTTACTACGAGCAGTACTTC. This gives the protein CASGLVFPLDRQTYYEQYF. Complete variable domain (other parts from reference TRBV12-5 and TRBJ2-7): DARVTQTPRHKVTEMGQEVTMRCQPILGHNTVFWYRQTMMQGLELLAYFRNRAPLDDSGMPKDRFSAEMPDATLATLKIQPSEPRDSAVYFCASGLVFPLDRQTYYEQYFGPGTRLTVT.

The gene calls are TRBV7-8 and TRBJ1-4, with 9 bases matching TRBD1. Germline assignment: CDR1 SGHVS and CDR2 FQNEAQ. The CDR3 extends over 16 amino acids. The V and J ends lost 4 bases and 5 bases, in that order; junction bases with no gene match: 8. CDR3 loop: CASSSKFGTGNEKLFF. CDR3 in DNA: TGTGCCAGCAGCTCGAAGTTTGGGACAGGGAATGAAAAACTGTTTTTT.

The chain recombines TRBV3-1 (or the pseudogene TRBV3-2) with TRBJ1-2; maybe TRBD1 (5 bases). CDR3 length: 15 amino acids. Germline assignment: CDR1 LGHDT and CDR2 YNNKEL (reference sequence). V dropped 1 base and J dropped 5 bases, with 14 bases sitting between them. The CDR3 nucleotides are TGTGCCAGCAGCCAAGGGAGAACCGGGACTTATGGCTACACCTTC. This sequence encodes CASSQGRTGTYGYTF.

The chain joins TRBV19 to TRBJ1-1; the match to TRBD1 covers 9 bases. CDR3 length: 16 amino acids. CDR1 and CDR2 (germline): LNHDA, SQIVND (reference sequence). The trim removed 4 bases at V and 6 bases at J, leaving 12 bases unmatched. The CDR3 coding sequence is TGTGCCAGTAGTACCCGCAAGGGACAGGGAGCCTCTGAAGCTTTCTTT. Its translation is CASSTRKGQGASEAFF.

The chain is built from TRBV27 and TRBJ2-7, with 8 positions matching TRBD2. Germline V gene data show CDR1 as MNHEY and CDR2 as SMNVEV (reference sequence). The CDR3 has 14 residues. J gave up 2 bases and V 2 bases, and 2 bases lay outside the gene matches. The DNA for the CDR3 is TGTGCCAGCAGTTTAACGGGGGGGACCTACGAGCAGTACTTC. Translating it yields CASSLTGGTYEQYF.

The rearrangement uses TRBV7-2 and TRBJ1-2; D unresolved. V lost 1 base, J lost 4 bases, and 13 bases lay in between. Germline V gene lookup returns CDR1 SGHTA and CDR2 FQGNSA. There are 15 residues in the CDR3. CDR3 nucleotides: TGTGCCAGCAGCTTAGATGGTACAGCCCTCTATGGCTACACCTTC. Translation gives CASSLDGTALYGYTF.

The chain employs TRBV28 and TRBJ2-6; D not resolved. Trimming pared 2 bases from V and 2 bases from J, leaving 13 bases between. Germline-derived CDR1 and CDR2 are MDHEN and SYDVKM. The CDR3 covers 17 residues. The CDR3 DNA reads as TGTGCCAGCAGTTTAGATCTTCGGAGTGCTGGGGCCAACGTCCTGACTTTC. This sequence encodes CASSLDLRSAGANVLTF. Full variable domain (rest looked up from reference TRBV28 and TRBJ2-6): DVKVTQSSRYLVKRTGEKVFLECVQDMDHENMFWYRQDPGLGLRLIYFSYDVKMKEKGDIPEGYSVSREKKERFSLILESASTNQTSMYLCASSLDLRSAGANVLTFGAGSRLTVL.